Listed here are 20 T cell receptor beta chains from one sample, sequenced in a study of T cells in Graves' hyperthyroidism and ophthalmopathy. Researchers took RNA transcripts and amplified the TCR beta CDR3 regions from them. Primed by the HTBI set, a first-round RT-PCR was run on the TCR CDR3. MiXCR, applied by TCRdb to the multiplex PCR reads, yields one record per CDR3 protein. The sample contains about 290,000 distinct CDR3 sequences, about 15% of which appear only once. Sequenced material: blood. The receptors come from a man aged 25-40 years with Graves' hyperthyroidism.

In its sample, this clonotype was seen many times. V and J are TRBV7-9 and TRBJ2-7; the D gene is possibly TRBD2 (6 bases). Per germline, CDR1 SEHNR and CDR2 FQNEAQ (reference sequence). The CDR3 loop spans 14 amino acids. Trimming shortened V by 5 bases and J by 5 bases, and 16 bases separated the two germline ends. CDR3 region: CASSPSASEDEQYF. The CDR3 bases are TGTGCCAGCAGCCCCTCTGCTAGCGAAGACGAGCAGTACTTC.

The table lists this clonotype with a few counts. V is TRBV19 and J is TRBJ1-1, with D possibly matching TRBD1 (5 bases). V was clipped by 8 bases and J by 8 bases, with 15 bases between them. Germline V CDR1 and CDR2: LNHDA, SQIVND (reference sequence). There are 12 residues in the CDR3. CDR3 protein: CASSRTQLEAFF. For the CDR3, the DNA is TGTGCCAGTTCCAGGACACAGCTCGAAGCTTTCTTT.

The rearrangement uses TRBV18 and TRBJ2-5, with a tentative D call TRBD1 (6 bases). The CDR3 is 15 residues long. Germline CDR1 is KGHSH and CDR2 is LQKENI. The V and J ends lost 3 bases and 1 base respectively, with 12 bases between them. CDR3 residues: CASSPGVDSQETQYF. The DNA for the CDR3 is TGTGCCAGCTCACCGGGGGTGGACAGCCAAGAGACCCAGTACTTC.

A few counts support this clonotype. The chain carries TRBV5-4 and TRBJ2-3; TRBD2 might be the D (6 bases). CDR3 length equals 15 residues. Germline values: CDR1 SGHNT, CDR2 YYREEE (reference sequence). Trimming removed 5 bases from V and 0 bases from J, with 13 bases in between. The CDR3 sequence: CASRQDYSSTDTQYF. The CDR3 DNA reads TGTGCCAGCAGGCAGGACTACTCTAGCACAGATACGCAGTATTTT.

The chain combines TRBV7-9 with TRBJ1-3; D gene ambiguous. The CDR3 loop spans 16 amino acids. Germline V gene lookup returns CDR1 SEHNR and CDR2 FQNEAQ (reference sequence). Trimming shortened V by 1 base and J by 3 bases, and 13 bases separated the two germline ends. The CDR3 region has the DNA TGTGCCAGCAGCTTAGATGGTCCTTCTAGTGGAAACACCATATATTTT. This sequence encodes CASSLDGPSSGNTIYF.

This clonotype was counted many times. This rearrangement joins TRBV28 to TRBJ2-5, with D possibly being TRBD1 (5 bases). Germline CDR1 and CDR2: MDHEN and SYDVKM. V was trimmed by 0 bases and J by 1 base, leaving 9 bases between them. CDR3 length: 15 amino acids. CDR3 sequence reads: CASSLWTQGQETQYF. The CDR3 region has the DNA TGTGCCAGCAGTTTATGGACGCAGGGCCAAGAGACCCAGTACTTC.

The chain employs TRBV20-1 and TRBJ1-2; a weak D match, TRBD1 (6 bases). Per the germline V gene, CDR1 is DFQATT and CDR2 is SNEGSKA (reference sequence). This CDR3 spans 14 amino acids. V lost 0 bases and J 3 bases, leaving 11 bases between the germline ends. The DNA for the CDR3 is TGCAGTGCTAGAGAGGAGGGGGTCGACTATGGCTACACCTTC. This sequence encodes CSAREEGVDYGYTF.

This clonotype was recorded many times. V gene TRBV19 combines with J gene TRBJ1-1, with a tentative D call TRBD1 (5 bases). The CDR3 totals 16 residues. Germline CDR1 reads LNHDA; CDR2 reads SQIVND (reference sequence). The V and J ends lost 3 bases and 3 bases respectively, with 17 bases between them. The CDR3 bases are TGTGCCAGTAGTATGGCTGGGGTGGGGGGGGACACTGAAGCTTTCTTT. Protein: CASSMAGVGGDTEAFF.

The genes are TRBV6-1 and TRBJ1-2; D uncertain. The germline CDR1 and CDR2 sequences are MNHNS and SASEGT. The CDR3 runs to 15 residues. The V end lost 7 bases, the J end lost 3 bases, and 18 bases lay between the germline ends. The CDR3 DNA sequence: TGTGCCAGCACCCCCCTCAAAGGGATGGACTATGGCTACACCTTC. Amino acid sequence: CASTPLKGMDYGYTF.

This clonotype was seen a few times. In DNA, the CDR3 is TGTGCCAGTAGTATTGGGCTAGCGGGCCCTACGCAGTATTTT. Its protein product is CASSIGLAGPTQYF. The genes are TRBV19 and TRBJ2-3, with 8 bases matching TRBD2. Trimming removed 3 bases from V and 8 bases from J; junction bases left unmatched: 7. Germline V CDR1 and CDR2: LNHDA, SQIVND (reference sequence). The length of the CDR3 is 14 residues.

This clonotype was seen many times. This sequence joins TRBV11-3 and TRBJ2-7, with a possible D match to TRBD1 (7 bases). CDR1 is SGHNT and CDR2 is YENEEA in the germline V gene. There are 14 residues in the CDR3. Trimming stripped 5 bases from V and 4 bases from J, with 15 bases between. The CDR3: CASSGQAGLYEQYF. In DNA, the CDR3 is TGTGCCAGCAGCGGACAGGCGGGACTTTACGAGCAGTACTTC. Drawing the rest from reference TRBV11-3 and TRBJ2-7, the complete variable domain is EAGVVQSPRYKIIEKKQPVAFWCNPISGHNTLYWYLQNLGQGPELLIRYENEEAVDDSQLPKDRFSAERLKGVDSTLKIQPAELGDSAVYLCASSGQAGLYEQYFGPGTRLTVT.

This sequence joins TRBV24-1 and TRBJ2-1; 14 bases are a match to TRBD2. The length of the CDR3 is 16 residues. Looked up from germline, CDR1 is KGHDR and CDR2 is SFDVKD. Germline trimming cut 2 bases from V and 8 bases from J; bases unmatched to any gene: 4. In DNA, the CDR3 is TGTGCCACCAGTGATTGGACTAGCGGGAGGAGATATGAGCAGTTCTTC. Translating it yields CATSDWTSGRRYEQFF.

The chain links TRBV10-3 to TRBJ1-2, with D possibly TRBD1 on 5 matching bases. In germline, CDR1 is ENHRY, CDR2 SYGVKD. The V end lost 3 bases, the J end lost 11 bases, and 10 bases lay between the germline ends. This CDR3 has 11 residues. The CDR3 nucleotides read TGTGCCATCAGTGAAACAGACAGATACACCTTC. Translated: CAISETDRYTF.

This clonotype was picked up one time. The chain couples TRBV2 to TRBJ2-5; the match to TRBD2 covers 7 bases. Germline CDR1 reads SNHLY; CDR2 reads FYNNEI. V gave up 4 bases and J gave up 2 bases; unmatched junction bases: 13. The CDR3 has 17 residues. CDR3 bases: TGTGCCAGCAGTGGCGTAGGAGGGAGGGCCCGACAAGAGACCCAGTACTTC. This encodes CASSGVGGRARQETQYF.

The V call is TRBV12-3 or TRBV12-4, the J call TRBJ2-1; the match to TRBD2 covers 8 bases. The J segment lost 7 bases and the V segment lost 4 bases, leaving 12 bases of the junction unmatched. The CDR3 loop spans 16 amino acids. DNA of the CDR3: TGTGCCAGCAGTTCGCGGACTAGCCTTTCGTCAAATGAGCAGTTCTTC. It yields the protein CASSSRTSLSSNEQFF.

This clonotype has ten or more counts. The chain joins TRBV30 to TRBJ1-5; D gene unclear. V was pared by 0 bases and J by 5 bases, with 8 bases between. The CDR3 is 13 residues long. Per the germline V gene, CDR1 is GTSNPN and CDR2 is SVGIG (reference sequence). The CDR3, as DNA: TGTGCCTGGAGTGTACGAAGAGATCAGCCCCAGCATTTT. Amino acid sequence: CAWSVRRDQPQHF.

At least ten counts were recorded for this clonotype. The chain uses TRBV12-3 or TRBV12-4 and TRBJ1-4; D is uncertain. V was cut by 3 bases and J by 5 bases, with 7 bases left in between. This CDR3 is 13 amino acids long. The CDR3 sequence is CASSFGENEKLFF. The CDR3 coding sequence is TGTGCCAGCAGTTTTGGTGAGAATGAAAAACTGTTTTTT.

Ten or more counts support this clonotype. V gene TRBV20-1 combines with J gene TRBJ2-1; no definite D call. Germline CDR1 reads DFQATT; CDR2 reads SNEGSKA (reference sequence). V lost 3 bases, J lost 5 bases, and 8 bases lay in between. The CDR3 has 12 amino acids. DNA for the CDR3: TGCAGTGCTAGCCCAGCAGACAATGAGCAGTTCTTC. Protein sequence: CSASPADNEQFF.

In this sample, this clonotype turned up many times. J is TRBJ1-2 and V is TRBV20-1; D remains ambiguous. V was pared by 1 base and J by 3 bases, with 6 bases between. The CDR3 extends over 12 amino acids. The germline V gene encodes CDR1 DFQATT and CDR2 SNEGSKA (reference sequence). The DNA for the CDR3 is TGCAGTGCTAGAGGAACAGACTATGGCTACACCTTC. This sequence encodes CSARGTDYGYTF.

Worth noting for this clonotype: A much larger clone lies one base from this, so it may be a read error. This chain links TRBV4-1 with TRBJ1-1; no definite D call. Per germline, CDR1 MGHRA and CDR2 YSYEKL. This CDR3 contains 15 residues. Trimming removed 3 bases at V and 5 bases at J, with 16 bases between. The CDR3 DNA follows: TGCGCCAGCAGCCACGAACCGACCATGAGTACTGAAGCTTTCTTT. Amino acids: CASSHEPTMSTEAFF.